This entry concerns a single T cell receptor (beta chain). This entry comes from a study of blood T cell repertoires in COVID-19. At the level of the study: The analysed material was cDNA or gDNA that came from T cells, B-cell-depleted T cells, or PBMCs.

Clones were read by immunoSEQ multiplex PCR, and TCRdb kept only the in-frame ones, dropping some. Seen here are 50,000 to 65,000 clones, about 83% observed once, and the top ten hold under 8%. The length of the CDR3 is 17 residues. The J segment lost 0 bases and the V segment lost 6 bases, leaving 3 bases of the junction unmatched. Germline lookup yields CDR1 SNHLY and CDR2 FYNNEI. The sequence derives from a human donor in a cohort sampled during active COVID-19. The sequencing sample was made of peripheral blood. This rearrangement joins TRBV2 to TRBJ2-6, with TRBD1 matching over 12 bases. CDR3 DNA: TGTGCCAGCAGGGGGACAGGGGGCGTCTCTGGGGCCAACGTCCTGACTTTC. This gives the protein CASRGTGGVSGANVLTF.